This T cell receptor beta chain was observed in a study of response to subunit inactivated influenza vaccine. Study-wide findings and caveats: Few additional T cells are recruited per seasonal influenza vaccination, authors suggested.

This CDR3 has 11 residues. The J segment lost 10 bases and the V segment lost 5 bases, leaving 1 base of the junction unmatched. The V gene's germline CDR1 is SGHVS and CDR2 FQNEAQ. TCRdb fed the RT-PCR reads into MiXCR, producing one record per CDR3 protein. The sample comprises 500,000 to 600,000 distinct CDR3 sequences, 10% to 15% of which are singletons, and 10% rests with the top ten. This clonotype occurred a few times. Its antigen remains unidentified. The chain has TRBV7-8 and TRBJ2-1, with 8 bases identical to TRBD2. The specimen was PBMCs from blood, collected on the day of vaccination. This sequence was found in a man aged 45 to 65 who received an inactivated influenza vaccine. The CDR3 DNA follows: TGTGCCAGCAGCAGACTAGCGGAGCAGTTCTTC. Protein: CASSRLAEQFF.